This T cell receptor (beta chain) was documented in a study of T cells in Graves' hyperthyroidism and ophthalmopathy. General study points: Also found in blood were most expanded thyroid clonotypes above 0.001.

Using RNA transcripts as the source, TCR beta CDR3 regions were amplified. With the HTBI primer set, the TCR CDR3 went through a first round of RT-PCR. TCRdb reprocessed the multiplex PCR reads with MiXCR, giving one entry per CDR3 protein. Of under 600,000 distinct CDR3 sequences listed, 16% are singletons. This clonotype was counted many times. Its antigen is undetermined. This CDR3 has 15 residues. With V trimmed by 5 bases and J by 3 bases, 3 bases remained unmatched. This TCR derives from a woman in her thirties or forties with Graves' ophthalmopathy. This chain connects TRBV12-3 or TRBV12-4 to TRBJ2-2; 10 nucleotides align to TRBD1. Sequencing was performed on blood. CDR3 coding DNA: TGTGCCAGCAGTCACGGACAGGGGGACACCGGGGAGCTGTTTTTT. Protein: CASSHGQGDTGELFF.